These T cell receptor beta chains were read from a single sample in a study of blood T cell repertoires in COVID-19. Assay used: immunoSEQ multiplex PCR; TCRdb lists only in-frame clones, some missing. The sample has 250,000 or so clones; about 90% are singletons. Sequenced input: PBMCs or T cells enriched from blood (not recorded which). The receptor source for this set is a human donor in a cohort exposed to, infected with or recovered from COVID-19 (not recorded which). The donor label of this sample is uncertain. Each CDR3 is given with its conserved first and last residue. Each record gives: D gene, V gene, clone size, J gene, CDR3 DNA, CDR3 protein. The D gene is left open where the match is weak. Not all rows give a size; the values are once, few, many and, for expanded clones, a class.

d_gene: .; v_gene: TRBV9; abundance: .; j_gene: TRBJ2-7; CDR3nt: TGTGCCAGCAGCGGGAGTGGGTCCTCTCCCTACGAGCAGTACTTC; CDR3aa: CASSGSGSSPYEQYF
d_gene: TRBD1; v_gene: TRBV9; abundance: .; j_gene: TRBJ2-1; CDR3nt: TGTGCCAGCAGCGCCACTCCGGGACAGGGGCGGAATGAGCAGTTCTTC; CDR3aa: CASSATPGQGRNEQFF
d_gene: .; v_gene: TRBV7-3; abundance: .; j_gene: TRBJ2-2; CDR3nt: TGTGCCAGCAGCTCCGGGACAAGGAACACCGGGGAGCTGTTTTTT; CDR3aa: CASSSGTRNTGELFF
d_gene: TRBD1; v_gene: TRBV6-1; abundance: few; j_gene: TRBJ1-2; CDR3nt: TGTGCCAGCAGTGAAAGGGGGGACAGGGGAGACTATGGCTACACCTTC; CDR3aa: CASSERGDRGDYGYTF
d_gene: TRBD1; v_gene: TRBV4-1; abundance: .; j_gene: TRBJ1-2; CDR3nt: TGCGCCAGCAGCCAAACAGGGGAGCTTGGCTACACCTTC; CDR3aa: CASSQTGELGYTF
d_gene: .; v_gene: TRBV30; abundance: .; j_gene: TRBJ2-7; CDR3nt: TGTGCCTGGAGTGTTGGTTCGAGCTCCTACGAGCAGTACTTC; CDR3aa: CAWSVGSSSYEQYF
d_gene: .; v_gene: TRBV12-2; abundance: .; j_gene: TRBJ1-5; CDR3nt: TGTGCAAGTCGCTCAGACAGGCCGGGGGGCCAAAATCAGCCCCAGCATTTT; CDR3aa: CASRSDRPGGQNQPQHF
d_gene: .; v_gene: TRBV5-4; abundance: .; j_gene: TRBJ2-3; CDR3nt: TGTGCCAGCAGCGCACGGGCAGATACGCAGTATTTT; CDR3aa: CASSARADTQYF
d_gene: .; v_gene: TRBV6-5; abundance: once; j_gene: TRBJ1-2; CDR3nt: TGTGCCAGCAGAGTTGAACAGGGATATGGCTACACCTTC; CDR3aa: CASRVEQGYGYTF
d_gene: .; v_gene: TRBV11-3; abundance: .; j_gene: TRBJ1-5; CDR3nt: TGTGCCAGCAGCTTATGGGGCGATCAGCCCCAGCATTTT; CDR3aa: CASSLWGDQPQHF
d_gene: .; v_gene: TRBV18; abundance: .; j_gene: TRBJ1-2; CDR3nt: TGTGCCAGCTCACCACCAGTAGGGGCAGGGGTGCGCGGCTACACCTTC; CDR3aa: CASSPPVGAGVRGYTF
d_gene: .; v_gene: TRBV11-2; abundance: once; j_gene: TRBJ1-2; CDR3nt: TGTGCCAGCAGCTTAGATGATAGGCAGGGTCTGAACTATGGCTACACCTTC; CDR3aa: CASSLDDRQGLNYGYTF
d_gene: .; v_gene: TRBV6-2/TRBV6-3; abundance: .; j_gene: TRBJ1-3; CDR3nt: TGTGCCAGCAGTTACTCGGGGAGCTCTGGAAACACCATATATTTT; CDR3aa: CASSYSGSSGNTIYF
d_gene: TRBD1; v_gene: TRBV9; abundance: .; j_gene: TRBJ1-2; CDR3nt: TGTGCCAGCAGCGTAGGGGACAGCTTACCCTATGGCTACACCTTC; CDR3aa: CASSVGDSLPYGYTF
d_gene: .; v_gene: TRBV6-5; abundance: .; j_gene: TRBJ1-5; CDR3nt: TGTGCCAGCGGTAGACAGTCGTTAGGCAATCAGCCCCAGCATTTT; CDR3aa: CASGRQSLGNQPQHF
d_gene: .; v_gene: TRBV20-1; abundance: .; j_gene: TRBJ1-1; CDR3nt: TGCAGTGCTAGCCGGAGCACTGAAGCTTTCTTT; CDR3aa: CSASRSTEAFF
d_gene: TRBD1; v_gene: TRBV11-1; abundance: .; j_gene: TRBJ2-7; CDR3nt: TGTGCCAGCAGTATGGGGACAGGCTCCTACGAGCAGTACTTC; CDR3aa: CASSMGTGSYEQYF
d_gene: .; v_gene: TRBV7-6; abundance: .; j_gene: TRBJ2-5; CDR3nt: TGTGCCAGCAGCTCACTAGGATCGTCGGAGACCCAGTACTTC; CDR3aa: CASSSLGSSETQYF
d_gene: TRBD1; v_gene: TRBV5-6; abundance: .; j_gene: TRBJ2-3; CDR3nt: TGTGCCAGCAGCTTCACAGGGGGCATGGATACGCAGTATTTT; CDR3aa: CASSFTGGMDTQYF
d_gene: .; v_gene: TRBV19; abundance: .; j_gene: TRBJ1-1; CDR3nt: TGTGCCAGTAGTATAGGGGGAGGTGAAGCTTTCTTT; CDR3aa: CASSIGGGEAFF
d_gene: TRBD1; v_gene: TRBV2; abundance: .; j_gene: TRBJ1-2; CDR3nt: TGTGCCAGCAGTAGGGACAGCAACTATGGCTACACCTTC; CDR3aa: CASSRDSNYGYTF
d_gene: TRBD1; v_gene: TRBV5-6; abundance: few; j_gene: TRBJ1-6; CDR3nt: TGTGCCAGCGGCGTAGGGGGCCAATCACCCCTCCACTTT; CDR3aa: CASGVGGQSPLHF
d_gene: .; v_gene: TRBV7-6; abundance: .; j_gene: TRBJ2-6; CDR3nt: TGTGCCAGCAGCCGAACAGGCTCTGGGGCCAACGTCCTGACTTTC; CDR3aa: CASSRTGSGANVLTF
d_gene: .; v_gene: TRBV30; abundance: few; j_gene: TRBJ2-3; CDR3nt: TGTGCCTGGAGTGTAAGACAGGTCGGGGCAGATACGCAGTATTTT; CDR3aa: CAWSVRQVGADTQYF
d_gene: .; v_gene: TRBV11-1; abundance: .; j_gene: TRBJ2-1; CDR3nt: TGTGCCAGCAGTACGTGGGGCAGCTCCTACAATGAGCAGTTCTTC; CDR3aa: CASSTWGSSYNEQFF
d_gene: TRBD2; v_gene: TRBV25-1; abundance: .; j_gene: TRBJ2-5; CDR3nt: TGTGCCAGCAGTGAATTTGGGGCTAGCGGAGGTTTTCAAGAGACCCAGTACTTC; CDR3aa: CASSEFGASGGFQETQYF
d_gene: .; v_gene: TRBV29-1; abundance: .; j_gene: TRBJ1-2; CDR3nt: TGCAGCGTTGATACGGATGGCTACACCTTC; CDR3aa: CSVDTDGYTF
d_gene: TRBD2; v_gene: TRBV5-6; abundance: .; j_gene: TRBJ2-3; CDR3nt: TGTGCCAGCAGCTTATATAGCGGGGGGCCCCAGGATACGCAGTATTTT; CDR3aa: CASSLYSGGPQDTQYF
d_gene: .; v_gene: TRBV7-8; abundance: .; j_gene: TRBJ1-5; CDR3nt: TGTGCCAGCAGCTCCCGGCGGGGCATGGGGAGCAATCAGCCCCAGCATTTT; CDR3aa: CASSSRRGMGSNQPQHF
d_gene: TRBD1; v_gene: TRBV27; abundance: .; j_gene: TRBJ2-3; CDR3nt: TGTGCCAGCAGAGGGACAGGGTCAGATACGCAGTATTTT; CDR3aa: CASRGTGSDTQYF
d_gene: .; v_gene: TRBV5-6; abundance: .; j_gene: TRBJ2-3; CDR3nt: TGTGCCAGCAGCTCCCTCGCGGGCTCTAGCACAGATACGCAGTATTTT; CDR3aa: CASSSLAGSSTDTQYF
d_gene: .; v_gene: TRBV4-3; abundance: .; j_gene: TRBJ2-7; CDR3nt: TGCGCCAGCAGCCAAGACCCGGGCCAACCTAGCGACGAGCAGTACTTC; CDR3aa: CASSQDPGQPSDEQYF
d_gene: TRBD2; v_gene: TRBV11-2; abundance: .; j_gene: TRBJ2-2; CDR3nt: TGTGCCAGCAGCGCCCTGCGGGGGGCTAGTACCGGGGAGCTGTTTTTT; CDR3aa: CASSALRGASTGELFF
d_gene: .; v_gene: TRBV5-6; abundance: .; j_gene: TRBJ1-4; CDR3nt: TGTGCCAGCAGCTTCGAACGGAGCCCCCATGAAAAACTGTTTTTT; CDR3aa: CASSFERSPHEKLFF
d_gene: .; v_gene: TRBV11-3; abundance: .; j_gene: TRBJ2-7; CDR3nt: TGTGCCAGCAGCTCTAGCTCCTACGAGCAGTACTTC; CDR3aa: CASSSSSYEQYF
d_gene: .; v_gene: TRBV11-3; abundance: .; j_gene: TRBJ2-2; CDR3nt: TGTGCCAGCAGCTCCCCCTCAGGGTCCGGGGAGCTGTTTTTT; CDR3aa: CASSSPSGSGELFF
d_gene: TRBD1; v_gene: TRBV7-3; abundance: .; j_gene: TRBJ1-1; CDR3nt: TGTGCCAGCAGCTTAACCGGGACAGGGCTCAACACTGAAGCTTTCTTT; CDR3aa: CASSLTGTGLNTEAFF
d_gene: .; v_gene: TRBV11-2; abundance: .; j_gene: TRBJ1-3; CDR3nt: TGTGCCAGCAGCCCGCAGGTTCGCTCTGGAAACACCATATATTTT; CDR3aa: CASSPQVRSGNTIYF
d_gene: .; v_gene: TRBV2; abundance: .; j_gene: TRBJ2-5; CDR3nt: TGTGCCAGCAATCGACACATACAAGAGACCCAGTACTTC; CDR3aa: CASNRHIQETQYF
d_gene: TRBD2; v_gene: TRBV7-2; abundance: .; j_gene: TRBJ2-5; CDR3nt: TGTGCCAGCAGCGGTAGCGGGGGGGCGAGAACCCAGTACTTC; CDR3aa: CASSGSGGARTQYF
d_gene: TRBD2; v_gene: TRBV27; abundance: .; j_gene: TRBJ2-7; CDR3nt: TGTGCCAGCAGTTCTAGCGGAACCTCCTACGAGCAGTACTTC; CDR3aa: CASSSSGTSYEQYF
d_gene: .; v_gene: TRBV19; abundance: .; j_gene: TRBJ2-7; CDR3nt: TGTGCCAGCGGACACAGTTTCTACGAGCAGTACTTC; CDR3aa: CASGHSFYEQYF
d_gene: .; v_gene: TRBV24-1; abundance: .; j_gene: TRBJ2-2; CDR3nt: TGTGCCACCAGTGATTTGCAGAGCCAGGGACAACCCGGGGAGCTGTTTTTT; CDR3aa: CATSDLQSQGQPGELFF
d_gene: .; v_gene: TRBV2; abundance: .; j_gene: TRBJ1-4; CDR3nt: TGTGCCAGCAGTGCGTGGACTTCAACTAATGAAAAACTGTTTTTT; CDR3aa: CASSAWTSTNEKLFF
d_gene: TRBD1; v_gene: TRBV2; abundance: .; j_gene: TRBJ1-1; CDR3nt: TGTGCCAGCAGTCATGACAGGGGGCTTTTGAACACTGAAGCTTTCTTT; CDR3aa: CASSHDRGLLNTEAFF
d_gene: .; v_gene: TRBV14; abundance: .; j_gene: TRBJ2-2; CDR3nt: TGTGCCAGCAGCCAAGATTACAGGGAATCGTCTCCGAACACCGGGGAGCTGTTTTTT; CDR3aa: CASSQDYRESSPNTGELFF
d_gene: TRBD2; v_gene: TRBV5-4; abundance: .; j_gene: TRBJ2-5; CDR3nt: TGTGCCAGCAGCCCCTTAGGGGCGGGGGGGCAGACCCAGTACTTC; CDR3aa: CASSPLGAGGQTQYF
d_gene: .; v_gene: TRBV10-3; abundance: .; j_gene: TRBJ1-1; CDR3nt: TGTGCCAGTCAACAGGGTGAGGGCGAAGCTTTCTTT; CDR3aa: CASQQGEGEAFF
d_gene: .; v_gene: TRBV4-1; abundance: .; j_gene: TRBJ1-5; CDR3nt: TGCGCCAGCAGCCAACCAGGGTTTCCAAATCAGCCCCAGCATTTT; CDR3aa: CASSQPGFPNQPQHF
d_gene: .; v_gene: TRBV25-1; abundance: .; j_gene: TRBJ1-4; CDR3nt: TGTGCCAGCAGTGAATTCAGCGGTGAAAAACTGTTTTTT; CDR3aa: CASSEFSGEKLFF